One sample yielded the 18 T cell receptor beta chains listed below, sequenced in a study of T cells after yellow fever vaccination. One entry per CDR3 protein, called by TCRdb with MiXCR from the 5' RACE reads. The top ten hold 15% of the sample, which has 610,000 or so distinct CDR3 sequences, about 12% seen once. The material was PBMCs, obtained on the day of the yellow fever booster vaccination. The receptors were gathered from a man in his thirties or forties who received the YFV17D yellow fever vaccine.

The V gene is TRBV5-1, the J gene TRBJ1-4; 7 bases fit TRBD1. J gave up 0 bases and V 4 bases, and 3 bases lay outside the gene matches. The germline V gene encodes CDR1 SGHRS and CDR2 YFSETQ. This CDR3 spans 15 amino acids. Written as DNA, the CDR3 is TGCGCCAGCAGCAGGGACAGAGCAACTAATGAAAAACTGTTTTTT. Translated: CASSRDRATNEKLFF.

This clonotype was detected only a few times. The chain employs TRBV29-1 and TRBJ2-1; 9 bases align to TRBD2. V shed 3 bases and J 4 bases; nucleotides not matched to a gene: 10. This CDR3 region has 16 residues. Germline CDR1 is SQVTM and CDR2 is ANQGSEA. The CDR3, as DNA: TGCAGCGTTGAGCCCGGACTAGCGAAAAATTACAATGAGCAGTTCTTC. Translated, it gives CSVEPGLAKNYNEQFF.

The chain recombines TRBV5-4 with TRBJ2-5; possible D gene TRBD2, 6 bases. Looked up from germline, CDR1 is SGHNT and CDR2 is YYREEE (reference sequence). The CDR3 is made up of 14 amino acids. The V and J ends lost 0 bases and 5 bases respectively, with 11 bases between them. As DNA, the CDR3 is TGTGCCAGCAGCTTGGGGACTATGCGGGAGACCCAGTACTTC. Encoded protein: CASSLGTMRETQYF. Filled out from reference TRBV5-4 and TRBJ2-5, the complete variable domain reads ETGVTQSPTHLIKTRGQQVTLRCSSQSGHNTVSWYQQALGQGPQFIFQYYREEENGRGNFPPRFSGLQFPNYSSELNVNALELDDSALYLCASSLGTMRETQYFGPGTRLLVL.

V gene TRBV5-4 combines with J gene TRBJ2-2; TRBD1 matches at 8 bases. CDR3 length equals 16 residues. Trimming removed 4 bases from V and 1 base from J; junction bases left unmatched: 6. The germline gives CDR1 SGHNT, CDR2 YYREEE (reference sequence). CDR3 protein: CASSVDRVKNTGELFF. The CDR3 nucleotides are TGTGCCAGCAGCGTGGACAGGGTAAAGAACACCGGGGAGCTGTTTTTT.

The J gene is TRBJ2-1, the V gene TRBV24-1; 9 nucleotides match TRBD1. V shed 7 bases and J 7 bases; nucleotides not matched to a gene: 19. In germline, CDR1 is KGHDR, CDR2 SFDVKD. The CDR3 covers 18 residues. This chain's CDR3 is CATSIGAFTGGAGNEQFF. The CDR3 DNA is TGTGCCACCAGCATAGGGGCCTTTACAGGGGGCGCAGGTAATGAGCAGTTCTTC.

The J gene is TRBJ2-7, the V gene TRBV2, with TRBD1 matching over 7 bases. Unmatched junction bases numbered 3, after V lost 6 bases and J lost 7 bases. Germline CDR1 reads SNHLY; CDR2 reads FYNNEI. This CDR3 comprises 11 residues. DNA for the CDR3: TGTGCCAGCAGATGGACAGGAGAGCAGTACTTC. Translated, it gives CASRWTGEQYF.

This clonotype was seen a few times. V is TRBV12-3 or TRBV12-4 and J is TRBJ2-1; TRBD2 matches 12 bases. This CDR3 has 16 residues. V lost 6 bases to trimming and J lost 6 bases; unmatched junction nucleotides: 9. CDR3 sequence reads: CASRISTSGSTNEQFF. The CDR3, as DNA: TGTGCCAGCAGGATCTCGACTAGCGGGAGTACCAATGAGCAGTTCTTC.

This chain joins TRBV28 and TRBJ2-2; 7 bases line up with TRBD1. J gave up 4 bases and V 8 bases, and 10 bases lay outside the gene matches. This CDR3 comprises 15 residues. The germline CDR1 and CDR2 sequences are MDHEN and SYDVKM. For the CDR3, the DNA is TGTGCCAGCGTCCCCGGGACAGATTTCACCGGGGAGCTGTTTTTT. Translating gives CASVPGTDFTGELFF.

The chain is built from TRBV28 and TRBJ2-3; D call uncertain. The CDR3 loop spans 14 amino acids. Trimming pared 2 bases from V and 4 bases from J, leaving 10 bases between. Germline V gene sequence: CDR1 MDHEN, CDR2 SYDVKM. For the CDR3, the DNA is TGTGCCAGCAGTTTAATTGCTAGACCAGATACGCAGTATTTT. Translating gives CASSLIARPDTQYF.

The chain couples TRBV6-2 or TRBV6-3 to TRBJ1-4, with 8 bases that match TRBD1. The trim removed 5 bases at V and 7 bases at J, leaving 3 bases unmatched. Germline-derived CDR1 and CDR2 are MNHEY and SVGEGT. CDR3 length: 13 amino acids. The CDR3 sequence: CASSMGQAEKLFF. The DNA of the CDR3 is TGTGCCAGCAGTATGGGACAGGCTGAAAAACTGTTTTTT.

The chain uses TRBV6-2 or TRBV6-3 and TRBJ2-1, with 12 bases lining up with TRBD2. With 6 bases clipped from V and 3 bases from J, the junction kept 6 bases outside the gene matches. Per germline, CDR1 MNHEY and CDR2 SVGEGT. This CDR3 spans 16 amino acids. CDR3 protein: CASSPSGRASYNEQFF. CDR3 coding DNA: TGTGCCAGCAGCCCTAGCGGGAGGGCCAGCTACAATGAGCAGTTCTTC.

V usage is TRBV18 and J usage is TRBJ2-7; the match to TRBD2 covers 15 bases. V lost 4 bases, J lost 6 bases, and 4 bases stayed unmatched. CDR3 length: 15 amino acids. CDR1 and CDR2 from the germline V gene are KGHSH and LQKENI. CDR3 DNA: TGTGCCAGCTCACTACCGGGACTAGCGGGAGGCGAGCAGTACTTC. Residues: CASSLPGLAGGEQYF.

The rearrangement links TRBV20-1 to TRBJ2-2, with TRBD1 matching over 7 bases. There are 14 residues in the CDR3. Losses at the gene ends were 2 bases for V and 5 bases for J; bases not matched to a gene: 5. Germline V CDR1 and CDR2: DFQATT, SNEGSKA (reference sequence). The CDR3 is CSARRTGVTGELFF. For the CDR3, the DNA is TGCAGTGCTAGAAGGACAGGTGTGACCGGGGAGCTGTTTTTT.

This clonotype was found a few times. The rearrangement uses TRBV20-1 and TRBJ2-1; unclear D gene. Germline V lookup: CDR1 DFQATT, CDR2 SNEGSKA (reference sequence). The V end was cut by 0 bases, the J end by 8 bases, with 23 bases between. The CDR3 totals 17 residues. DNA of the CDR3: TGCAGTGCTAGAGATCTTCGAGCGAGCCCCACTAATGATGAGCAGTTCTTC. Translating gives CSARDLRASPTNDEQFF.

This sequence joins TRBV20-1 and TRBJ2-1; D is possibly TRBD1 (6 bases). Trimming pared 3 bases from V and 10 bases from J, leaving 10 bases between. CDR3 length: 11 amino acids. The germline V gene has CDR1 DFQATT and CDR2 SNEGSKA (reference sequence). The CDR3 DNA is TGCAGTGCTAGGAGAAGGGGGGAGCAGTTCTTC. Protein: CSARRRGEQFF.

The chain has TRBV6-7 and TRBJ2-3; 12 bases are shared with TRBD2. TRBV6-7 is placed among ORFs of uncertain function. The V segment lost 2 bases and the J segment 4 bases; nucleotides outside the gene matches: 7. The CDR3 loop spans 17 amino acids. CDR3 protein: CASSYPASGRVSDTQYF. CDR3 DNA sequence: TGTGCCAGCAGTTACCCCGCTAGCGGGAGGGTGTCAGATACGCAGTATTTT.

The rearrangement uses TRBV20-1 and TRBJ2-1; the D is unclear. This CDR3 is built from 18 residues. V shed 1 base and J shed 7 bases, with 26 bases lying between them. Germline V gives CDR1 DFQATT, CDR2 SNEGSKA (reference sequence). CDR3 loop: CSARGSGAQAHRRNEQFF. The CDR3 DNA follows: TGCAGTGCTAGAGGTTCAGGCGCTCAAGCCCATAGAAGAAATGAGCAGTTCTTC.

This clonotype was detected a few times. J is TRBJ2-4 and V is TRBV20-1; D is perhaps TRBD2 (7 bases). Germline V gives CDR1 DFQATT, CDR2 SNEGSKA (reference sequence). This CDR3 contains 17 residues. V was clipped by 3 bases and J by 0 bases, with 18 bases between them. The chain's CDR3 is CSASIGGGTLAKNIQYF. The CDR3 bases are TGCAGTGCTAGTATAGGGGGAGGGACTCTAGCCAAAAACATTCAGTACTTC.